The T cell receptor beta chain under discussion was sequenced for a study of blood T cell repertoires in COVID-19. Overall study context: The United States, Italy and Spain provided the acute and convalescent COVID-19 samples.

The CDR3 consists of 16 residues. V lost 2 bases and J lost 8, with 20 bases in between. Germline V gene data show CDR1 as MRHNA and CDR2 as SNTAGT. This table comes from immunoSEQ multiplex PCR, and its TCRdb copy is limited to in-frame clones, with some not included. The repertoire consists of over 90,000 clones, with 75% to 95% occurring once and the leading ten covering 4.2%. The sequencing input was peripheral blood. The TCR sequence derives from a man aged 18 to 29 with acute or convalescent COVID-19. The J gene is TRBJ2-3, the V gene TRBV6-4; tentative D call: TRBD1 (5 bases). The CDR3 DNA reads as TGTGCCAGCAGTGACGTCAGGGCAAAGGGTAGTTGTACGCAGTATTTT. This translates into CASSDVRAKGSCTQYF.